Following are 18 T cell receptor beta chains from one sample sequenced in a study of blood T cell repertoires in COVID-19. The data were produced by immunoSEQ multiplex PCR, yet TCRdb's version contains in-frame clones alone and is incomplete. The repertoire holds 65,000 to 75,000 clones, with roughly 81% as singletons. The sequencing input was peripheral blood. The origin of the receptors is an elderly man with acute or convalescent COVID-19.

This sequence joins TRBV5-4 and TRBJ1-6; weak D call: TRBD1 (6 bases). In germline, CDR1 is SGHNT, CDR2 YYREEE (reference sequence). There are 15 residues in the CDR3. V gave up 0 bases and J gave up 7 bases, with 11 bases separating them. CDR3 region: CASSLEGGENSPLHF. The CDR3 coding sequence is TGTGCCAGCAGCTTGGAGGGGGGGGAGAATTCACCCCTCCACTTT.

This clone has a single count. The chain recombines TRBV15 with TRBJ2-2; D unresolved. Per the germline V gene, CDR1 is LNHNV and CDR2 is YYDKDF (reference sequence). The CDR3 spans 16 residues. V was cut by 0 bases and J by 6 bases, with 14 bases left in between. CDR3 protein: CATSRDSPWLSGELFF. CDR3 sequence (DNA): TGTGCCACCAGCAGAGATTCCCCCTGGCTGTCCGGGGAGCTGTTTTTT.

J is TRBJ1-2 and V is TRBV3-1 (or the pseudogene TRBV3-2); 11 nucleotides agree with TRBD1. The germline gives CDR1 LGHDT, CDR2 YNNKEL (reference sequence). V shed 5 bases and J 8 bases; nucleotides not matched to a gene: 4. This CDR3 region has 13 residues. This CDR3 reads CASSWGQGEGYTF. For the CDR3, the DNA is TGTGCCAGCAGCTGGGGACAGGGGGAAGGCTACACCTTC.

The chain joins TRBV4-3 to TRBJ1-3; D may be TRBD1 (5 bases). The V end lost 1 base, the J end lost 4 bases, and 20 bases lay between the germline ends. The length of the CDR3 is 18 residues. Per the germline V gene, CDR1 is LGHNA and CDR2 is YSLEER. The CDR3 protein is CASSQAIRASQGGNTIYF. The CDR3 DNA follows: TGCGCCAGCAGCCAAGCAATCAGGGCCTCCCAGGGCGGAAACACCATATATTTT.

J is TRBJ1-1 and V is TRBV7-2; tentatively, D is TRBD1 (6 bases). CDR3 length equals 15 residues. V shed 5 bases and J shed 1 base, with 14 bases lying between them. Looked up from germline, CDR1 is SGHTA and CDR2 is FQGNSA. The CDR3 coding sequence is TGTGCCAGCAGCACCACCGGGACACCGAACACTGAAGCTTTCTTT. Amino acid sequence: CASSTTGTPNTEAFF.

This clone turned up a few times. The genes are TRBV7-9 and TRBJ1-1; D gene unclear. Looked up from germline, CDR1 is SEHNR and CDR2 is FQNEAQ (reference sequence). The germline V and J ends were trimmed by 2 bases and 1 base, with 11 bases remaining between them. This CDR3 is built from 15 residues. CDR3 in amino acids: CASSLYTDENTEAFF. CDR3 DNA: TGTGCCAGCAGCTTATATACAGACGAGAACACTGAAGCTTTCTTT.

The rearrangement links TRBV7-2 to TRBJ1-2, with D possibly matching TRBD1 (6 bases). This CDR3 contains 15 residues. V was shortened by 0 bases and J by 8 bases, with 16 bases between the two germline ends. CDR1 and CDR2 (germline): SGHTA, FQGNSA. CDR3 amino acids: CASSLAGADLGGYTF. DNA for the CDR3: TGTGCCAGCAGCTTAGCGGGGGCCGACCTAGGAGGCTACACCTTC.

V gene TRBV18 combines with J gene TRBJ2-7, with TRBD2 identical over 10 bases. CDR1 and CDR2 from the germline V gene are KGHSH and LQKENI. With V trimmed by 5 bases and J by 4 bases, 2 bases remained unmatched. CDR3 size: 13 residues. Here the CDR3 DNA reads TGTGCCAGCTCAACAGCGGGAGGGTACGAGCAGTACTTC. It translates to CASSTAGGYEQYF.

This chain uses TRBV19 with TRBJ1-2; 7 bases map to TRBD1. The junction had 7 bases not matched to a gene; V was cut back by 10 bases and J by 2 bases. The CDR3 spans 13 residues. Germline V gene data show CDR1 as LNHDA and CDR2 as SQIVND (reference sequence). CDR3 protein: CATRGKGNYGYTF. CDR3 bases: TGTGCCACCAGGGGGAAGGGGAACTATGGCTACACCTTC.

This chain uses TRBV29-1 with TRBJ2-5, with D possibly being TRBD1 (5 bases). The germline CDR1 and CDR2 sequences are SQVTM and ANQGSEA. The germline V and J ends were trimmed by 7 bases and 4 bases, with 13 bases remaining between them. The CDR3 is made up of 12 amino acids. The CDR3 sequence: CSATRVSETQYF. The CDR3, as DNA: TGCAGCGCTACCAGGGTTTCAGAGACCCAGTACTTC.

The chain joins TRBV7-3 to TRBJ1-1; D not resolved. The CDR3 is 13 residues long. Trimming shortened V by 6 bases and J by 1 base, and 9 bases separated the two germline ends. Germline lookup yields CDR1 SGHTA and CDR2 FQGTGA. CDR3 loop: CASSSGRNTEAFF. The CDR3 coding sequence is TGTGCCAGCAGTTCGGGGAGGAACACTGAAGCTTTCTTT.

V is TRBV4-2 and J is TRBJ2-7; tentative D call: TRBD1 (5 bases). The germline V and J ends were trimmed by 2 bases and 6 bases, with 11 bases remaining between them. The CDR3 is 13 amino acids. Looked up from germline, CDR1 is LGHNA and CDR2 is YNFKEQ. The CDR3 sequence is CASSQNQGREQYF. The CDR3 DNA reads TGTGCCAGCAGCCAAAATCAGGGCCGCGAGCAGTACTTC.

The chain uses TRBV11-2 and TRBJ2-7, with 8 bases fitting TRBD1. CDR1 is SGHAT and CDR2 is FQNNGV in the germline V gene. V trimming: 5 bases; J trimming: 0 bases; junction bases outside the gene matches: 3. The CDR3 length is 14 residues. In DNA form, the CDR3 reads TGTGCCAGCAGCCGGGACAGGAGCTCCTACGAGCAGTACTTC. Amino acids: CASSRDRSSYEQYF.

The CDR3 protein is CASSSLQGDEQYF. Here the CDR3 DNA reads TGTGCCAGCAGTTCCCTACAGGGTGACGAGCAGTACTTC. V is TRBV6-2 or TRBV6-3 and J is TRBJ2-7; weak D call: TRBD1 (6 bases). In germline, CDR1 is MNHEY, CDR2 SVGEGT. The CDR3 is 13 residues long. The germline V and J ends were trimmed by 4 bases and 5 bases, with 12 bases remaining between them.

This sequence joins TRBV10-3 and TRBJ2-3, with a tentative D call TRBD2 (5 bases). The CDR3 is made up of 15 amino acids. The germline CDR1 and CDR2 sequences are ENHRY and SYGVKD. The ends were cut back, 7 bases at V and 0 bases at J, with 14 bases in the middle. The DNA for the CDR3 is TGTGCCATCACCCGGGGTTCATCTAGCACAGATACGCAGTATTTT. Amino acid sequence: CAITRGSSSTDTQYF.

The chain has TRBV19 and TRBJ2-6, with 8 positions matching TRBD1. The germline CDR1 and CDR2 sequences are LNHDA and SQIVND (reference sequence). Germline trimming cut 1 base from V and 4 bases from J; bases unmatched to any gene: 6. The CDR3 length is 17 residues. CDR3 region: CASSIGTGLSGANVLTF. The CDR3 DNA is TGTGCCAGTAGTATAGGGACAGGGCTATCAGGGGCCAACGTCCTGACTTTC.

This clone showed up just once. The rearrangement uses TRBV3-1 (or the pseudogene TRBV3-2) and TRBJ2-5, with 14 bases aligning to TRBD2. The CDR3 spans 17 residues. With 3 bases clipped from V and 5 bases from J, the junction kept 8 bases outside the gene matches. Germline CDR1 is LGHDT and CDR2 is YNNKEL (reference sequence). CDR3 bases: TGTGCCAGCAGCCAGCTCGGACTAGCGGGAGGTTTGGAGACCCAGTACTTC. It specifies CASSQLGLAGGLETQYF.

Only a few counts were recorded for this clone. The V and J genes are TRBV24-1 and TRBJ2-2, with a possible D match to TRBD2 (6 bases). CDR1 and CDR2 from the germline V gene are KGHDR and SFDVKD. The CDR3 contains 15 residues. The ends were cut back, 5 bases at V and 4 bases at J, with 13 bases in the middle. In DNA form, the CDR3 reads TGTGCCACCAGTGGGACCCGGGAGATCACCGGGGAGCTGTTTTTT. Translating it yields CATSGTREITGELFF.